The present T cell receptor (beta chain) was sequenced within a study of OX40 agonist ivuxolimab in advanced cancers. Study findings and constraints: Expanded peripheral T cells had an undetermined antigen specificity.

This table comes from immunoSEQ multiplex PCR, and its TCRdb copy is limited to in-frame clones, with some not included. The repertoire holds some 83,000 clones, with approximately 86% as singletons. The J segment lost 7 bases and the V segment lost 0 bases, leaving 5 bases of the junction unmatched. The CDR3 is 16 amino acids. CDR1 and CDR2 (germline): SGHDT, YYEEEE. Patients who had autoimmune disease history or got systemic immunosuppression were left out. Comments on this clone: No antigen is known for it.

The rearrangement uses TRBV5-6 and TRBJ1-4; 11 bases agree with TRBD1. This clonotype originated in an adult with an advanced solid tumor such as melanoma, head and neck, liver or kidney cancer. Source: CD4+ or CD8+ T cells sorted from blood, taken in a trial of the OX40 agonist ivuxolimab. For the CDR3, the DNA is TGTGCCAGCAGCTTGGCTGGGGGGACAGGGGGTGAAAAACTGTTTTTT. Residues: CASSLAGGTGGEKLFF.